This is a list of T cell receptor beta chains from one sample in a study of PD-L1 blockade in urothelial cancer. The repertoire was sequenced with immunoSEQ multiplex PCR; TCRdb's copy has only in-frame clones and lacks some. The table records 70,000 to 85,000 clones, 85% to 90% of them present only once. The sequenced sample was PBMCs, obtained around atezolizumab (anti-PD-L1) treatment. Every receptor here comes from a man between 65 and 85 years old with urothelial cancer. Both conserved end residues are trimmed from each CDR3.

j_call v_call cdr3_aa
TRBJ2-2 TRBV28 ASSNQGVGTGELF
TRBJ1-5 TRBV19 ASSRRGGGNQPQH
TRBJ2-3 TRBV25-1 ASSSVTGGAGTDTQY
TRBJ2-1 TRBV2 ASSGPQRASYNEQF
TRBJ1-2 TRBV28 ASSGQGARGYGYT
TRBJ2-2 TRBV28 ASSFRGGANTGELF
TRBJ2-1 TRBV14 ASRLTSGRANEQF
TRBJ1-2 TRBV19 ASSKLDRIYGYT
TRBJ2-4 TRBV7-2 ASSYQGSEWA
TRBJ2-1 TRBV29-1 SDLGTGVNEQF
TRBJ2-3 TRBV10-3 AISDQREADTQY
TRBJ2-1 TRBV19 ASRKLAASSYNEQF
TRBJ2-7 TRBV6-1 ASSERGRAALEQY
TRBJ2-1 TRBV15 ATSRGLAGQNYYNEQF
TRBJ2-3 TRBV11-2 ASSLDLLAGGGDTQY
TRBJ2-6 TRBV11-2 ASSRTGVSGANVLT
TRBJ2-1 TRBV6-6 ASSYPSNEQF
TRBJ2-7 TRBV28 ASSIGQGPRADYYEQY
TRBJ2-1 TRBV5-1 ASSLGTSGRAYEQF
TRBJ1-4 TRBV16 ASSPRDRGYTNEKLF
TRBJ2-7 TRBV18 ASSPLQGSDEQY
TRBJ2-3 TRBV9 ASSVEQGGFVDTQY
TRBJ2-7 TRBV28 ASSLTGSVEQY
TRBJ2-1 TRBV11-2 ASTNSVGGSSYNEQF
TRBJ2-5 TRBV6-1 ASSERERQTQY
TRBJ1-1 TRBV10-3 AISGQENTEAF
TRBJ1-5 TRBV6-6 ASRGEGSGNQPQH
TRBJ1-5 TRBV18 ASSPGGGGNQPQH
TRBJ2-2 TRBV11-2 ASSLAGTGELF
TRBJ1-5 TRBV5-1 ASSLGGTGYQPQH
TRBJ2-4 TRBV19 ASSGDRAKNIQY
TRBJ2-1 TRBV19 ASRSSRSTNEQF
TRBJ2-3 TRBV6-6 ASLAGARSDTQY
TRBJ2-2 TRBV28 ASSLSGRGYTGELF
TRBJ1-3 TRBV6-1 ASSEAGGGSGNTIY
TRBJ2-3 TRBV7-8 ASSLWASGTSTDTQY